The source of this TCR beta chain is a study of T cells expressing NK-cell markers. For the study at large: One of the eight sequenced donors was seronegative, whereas the other seven were HCMV-seropositive. Study-level findings and limits: Four donors likewise had their CD3+CD56-NKG2C+ fraction led by these clonotypes.

The cDNA for TCR beta came from 5'RACE template switching with UMIs. TCRdb derives one entry per CDR3 protein from the 5' RACE reads, leaving out DNA. Its clone listing holds around 380,000 distinct CDR3 sequences. On this clonotype itself: Its antigen is unknown.

The TCR originated in a woman in her fifties or sixties in good health. Sequenced material: blood T cells: a sorted CD56 or NKG2C T cell subset, CD4+ or CD8+ T cells, or bulk PBMC T cells (not recorded which).

The CDR3 loop is CATSREWRGEQFF. This chain links TRBV15 with TRBJ2-1; TCRdb's D call, TRBD2, is unchecked because there is no DNA. Germline-derived CDR1 and CDR2 are LNHNV and YYDKDF (reference sequence). The length of the CDR3 is 13 residues.